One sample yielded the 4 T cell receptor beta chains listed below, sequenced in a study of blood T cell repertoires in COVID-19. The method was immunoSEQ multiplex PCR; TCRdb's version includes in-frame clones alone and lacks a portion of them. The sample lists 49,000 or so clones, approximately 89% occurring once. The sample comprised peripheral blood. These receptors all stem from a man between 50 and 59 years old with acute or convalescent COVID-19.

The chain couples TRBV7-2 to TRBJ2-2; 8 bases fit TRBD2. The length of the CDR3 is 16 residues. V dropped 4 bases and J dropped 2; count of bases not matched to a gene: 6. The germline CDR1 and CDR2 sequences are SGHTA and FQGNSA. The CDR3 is CASSYSGARNTGELFF. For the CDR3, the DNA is TGTGCCAGCAGCTATAGCGGGGCCAGAAACACCGGGGAGCTGTTTTTT. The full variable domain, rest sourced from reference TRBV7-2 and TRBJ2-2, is GAGVSQSPSNKVTEKGKDVELRCDPISGHTALYWYRQSLGQGLEFLIYFQGNSAPDKSGLPSDRFSAERTGGSVSTLTIQRTQQEDSAVYLCASSYSGARNTGELFFGEGSRLTVL.

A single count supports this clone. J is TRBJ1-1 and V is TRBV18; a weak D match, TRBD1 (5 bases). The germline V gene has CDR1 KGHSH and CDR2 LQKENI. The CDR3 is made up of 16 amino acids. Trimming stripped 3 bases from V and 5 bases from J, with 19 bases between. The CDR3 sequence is CASSPSVGKGFTEAFF. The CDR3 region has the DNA TGTGCCAGCTCACCCTCAGTTGGGAAGGGGTTTACTGAAGCTTTCTTT.

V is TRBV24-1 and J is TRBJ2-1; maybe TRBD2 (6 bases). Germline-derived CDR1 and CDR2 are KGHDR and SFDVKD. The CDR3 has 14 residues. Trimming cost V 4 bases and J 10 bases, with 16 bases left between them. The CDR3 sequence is CATSDPPPGAEQFF. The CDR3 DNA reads TGTGCCACCAGTGACCCACCCCCGGGAGCGGAGCAGTTCTTC.

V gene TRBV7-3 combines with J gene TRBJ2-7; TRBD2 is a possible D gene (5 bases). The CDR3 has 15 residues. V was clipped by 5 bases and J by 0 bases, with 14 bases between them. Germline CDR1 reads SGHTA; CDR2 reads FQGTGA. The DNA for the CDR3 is TGTGCCAGCAGCATCGGGAACTCTCCCTCCTACGAGCAGTACTTC. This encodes CASSIGNSPSYEQYF.